The TCR beta chain described here comes from a study of blood T cell repertoires in COVID-19. Method: immunoSEQ multiplex PCR; TCRdb's copy keeps in-frame clones and lacks some. Among some 340,000 clones, 65% to 85% were seen once, and the ten largest hold around 3%. Germline V lookup: CDR1 SQVTM, CDR2 ANQGSEA. Trimming left V 4 bases short and J 7 bases short, with 16 bases between. This CDR3 is built from 14 residues. The rearrangement joins TRBV29-1 to TRBJ1-4; the D is unclear. This clonotype was obtained from a man aged 30 to 39 with active or convalescent COVID-19. Input material: peripheral blood. The CDR3 sequence: CSVVLLAGVEKLFF. CDR3 in DNA: TGCAGCGTTGTGTTGTTGGCTGGTGTTGAAAAACTGTTTTTT. The entire variable domain, with the rest obtained from reference TRBV29-1 and TRBJ1-4, is as follows: SAVISQKPSRDICQRGTSLTIQCQVDSQVTMMFWYRQQPGQSLTLIATANQGSEATYESGFVIDKFPISRPNLTFSTLTVSNMSPEDSSIYLCSVVLLAGVEKLFFGSGTQLSVL.